The following is a T cell receptor (beta chain) sequence with its context. The data originate from a study of blood T cell repertoires in COVID-19. Profiled with immunoSEQ multiplex PCR; TCRdb holds only in-frame clones, not every one. The sample yields over 80,000 clones, approximately 71% seen once. CDR1 is SGHRS and CDR2 is YFSETQ in the germline V gene. Between the trimmed V and J ends, which lost 3 bases and 2 bases, there was a span of 12 bases. This CDR3 has 15 residues. The TCR sequence derives from a woman between 50 and 59 years old with acute or convalescent COVID-19. The sample was peripheral blood. This chain links TRBV5-1 with TRBJ1-5; D may be TRBD1 (6 bases). The CDR3 region is CASSWTSGGNQPQHF. The CDR3, as DNA: TGCGCCAGCAGCTGGACCTCAGGGGGCAATCAGCCCCAGCATTTT.